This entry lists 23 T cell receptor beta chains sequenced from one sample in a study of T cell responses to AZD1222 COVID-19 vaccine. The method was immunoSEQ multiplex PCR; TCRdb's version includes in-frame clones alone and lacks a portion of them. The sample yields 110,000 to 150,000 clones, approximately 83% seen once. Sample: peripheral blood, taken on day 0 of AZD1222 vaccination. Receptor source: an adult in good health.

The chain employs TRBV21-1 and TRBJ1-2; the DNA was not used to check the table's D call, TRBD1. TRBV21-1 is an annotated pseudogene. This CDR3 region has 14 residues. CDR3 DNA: TGTGCCAGCAGCCGAGCCCACACCCAGGGTGGCTACACCTTC. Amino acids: CASSRAHTQGGYTF.

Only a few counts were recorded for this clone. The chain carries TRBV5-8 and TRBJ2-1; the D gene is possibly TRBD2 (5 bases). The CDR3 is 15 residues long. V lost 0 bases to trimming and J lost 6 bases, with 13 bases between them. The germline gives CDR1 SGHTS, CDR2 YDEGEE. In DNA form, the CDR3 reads TGTGCCAGCAGCTTGGTTGCGGGCCCGGGCAATGAGCAGTTCTTC. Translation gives CASSLVAGPGNEQFF.

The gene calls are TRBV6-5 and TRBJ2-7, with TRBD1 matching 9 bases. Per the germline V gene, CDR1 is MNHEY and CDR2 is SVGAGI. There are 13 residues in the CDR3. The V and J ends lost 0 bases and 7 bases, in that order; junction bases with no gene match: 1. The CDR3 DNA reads TGTGCCAGCAGTTACTCGACAGGGGGAGAGCAGTACTTC. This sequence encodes CASSYSTGGEQYF.

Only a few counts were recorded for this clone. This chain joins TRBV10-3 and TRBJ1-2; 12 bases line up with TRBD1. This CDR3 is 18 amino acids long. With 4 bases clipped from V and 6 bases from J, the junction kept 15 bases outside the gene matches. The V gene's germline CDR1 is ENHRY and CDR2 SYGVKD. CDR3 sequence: CAISGNNVPGQGAHGYTF. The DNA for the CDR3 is TGTGCCATCAGTGGGAACAACGTACCGGGACAGGGGGCGCATGGCTACACCTTC.

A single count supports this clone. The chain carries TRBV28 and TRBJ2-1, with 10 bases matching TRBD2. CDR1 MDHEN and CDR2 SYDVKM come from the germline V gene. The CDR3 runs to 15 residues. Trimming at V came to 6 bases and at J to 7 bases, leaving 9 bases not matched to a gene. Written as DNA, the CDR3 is TGTGCCAGCAGCCTTGGAACTAGCGGGGTGAATGAGCAGTTCTTC. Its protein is CASSLGTSGVNEQFF.

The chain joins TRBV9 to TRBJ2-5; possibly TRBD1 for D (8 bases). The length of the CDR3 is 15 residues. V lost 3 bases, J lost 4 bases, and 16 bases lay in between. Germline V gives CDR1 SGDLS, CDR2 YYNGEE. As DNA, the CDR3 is TGTGCCAGCAGCGATCACAGGGGGGGCTCAGAGACCCAGTACTTC. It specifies CASSDHRGGSETQYF.

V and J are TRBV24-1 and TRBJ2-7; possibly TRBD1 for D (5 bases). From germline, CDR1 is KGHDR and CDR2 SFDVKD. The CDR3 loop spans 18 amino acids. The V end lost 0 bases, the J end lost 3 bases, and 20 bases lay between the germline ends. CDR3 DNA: TGTGCCACCAGTGATTTGGCCTCCAGACAGAGCTCCTTCTACGAGCAGTACTTC. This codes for CATSDLASRQSSFYEQYF.

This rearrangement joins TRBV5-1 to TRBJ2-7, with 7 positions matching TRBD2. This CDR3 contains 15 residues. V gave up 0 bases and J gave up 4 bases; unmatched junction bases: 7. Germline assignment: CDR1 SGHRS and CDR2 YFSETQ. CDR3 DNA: TGCGCCAGCAGCTTGGCCTCTACTAGCGTTTACGAGCAGTACTTC. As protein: CASSLASTSVYEQYF.

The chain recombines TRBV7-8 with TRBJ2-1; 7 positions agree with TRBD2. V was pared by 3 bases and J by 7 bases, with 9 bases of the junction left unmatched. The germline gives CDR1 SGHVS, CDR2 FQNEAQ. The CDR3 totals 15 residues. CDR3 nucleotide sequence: TGTGCCAGCAGCTTCCTAGCGGCTATTAATAATGAGCAGTTCTTC. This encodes CASSFLAAINNEQFF.

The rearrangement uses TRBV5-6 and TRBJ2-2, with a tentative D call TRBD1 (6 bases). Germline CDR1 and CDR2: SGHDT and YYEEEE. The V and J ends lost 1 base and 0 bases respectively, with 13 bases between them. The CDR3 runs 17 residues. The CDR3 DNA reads TGTGCCAGCAGCTTGTGGGGGCAGGCAGCGAACACCGGGGAGCTGTTTTTT. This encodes CASSLWGQAANTGELFF.

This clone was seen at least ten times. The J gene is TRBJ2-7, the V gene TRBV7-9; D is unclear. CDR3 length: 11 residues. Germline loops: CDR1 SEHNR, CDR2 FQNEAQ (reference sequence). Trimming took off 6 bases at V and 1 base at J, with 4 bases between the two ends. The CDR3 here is CASRESYEQYF. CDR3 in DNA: TGTGCCAGCAGGGAGTCCTACGAGCAGTACTTC. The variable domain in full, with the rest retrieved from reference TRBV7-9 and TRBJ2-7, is DTGVSQNPRHKITKRGQNVTFRCDPISEHNRLYWYRQTLGQGPEFLTYFQNEAQLEKSRLLSDRFSAERPKGSFSTLEIQRTEQGDSAMYLCASRESYEQYFGPGTRLTVT.

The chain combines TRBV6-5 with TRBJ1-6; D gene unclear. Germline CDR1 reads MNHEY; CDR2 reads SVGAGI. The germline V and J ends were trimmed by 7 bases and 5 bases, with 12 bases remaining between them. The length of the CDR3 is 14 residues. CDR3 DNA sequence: TGTGCCAGCATACTGGACGGGAATAATTCACCCCTCCACTTT. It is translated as CASILDGNNSPLHF.

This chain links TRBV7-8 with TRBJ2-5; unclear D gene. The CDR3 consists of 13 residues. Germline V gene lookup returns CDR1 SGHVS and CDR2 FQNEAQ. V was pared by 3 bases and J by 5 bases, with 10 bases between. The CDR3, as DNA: TGTGCCAGCAGCTTGAGGATAAGTGAGACCCAGTACTTC. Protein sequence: CASSLRISETQYF.

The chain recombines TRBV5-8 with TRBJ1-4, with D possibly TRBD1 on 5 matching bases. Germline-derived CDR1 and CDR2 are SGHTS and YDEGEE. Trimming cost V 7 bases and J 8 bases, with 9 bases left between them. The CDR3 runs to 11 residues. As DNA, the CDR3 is TGTGCCAGCCCCCAGGGAGAAAAACTGTTTTTT. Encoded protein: CASPQGEKLFF.

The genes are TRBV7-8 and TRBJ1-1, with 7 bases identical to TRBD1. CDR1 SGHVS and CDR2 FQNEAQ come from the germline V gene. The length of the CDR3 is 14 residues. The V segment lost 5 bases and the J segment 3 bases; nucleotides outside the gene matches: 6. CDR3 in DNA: TGTGCCAGCAGCGCGAACAGGGGCCACACTGAAGCTTTCTTT. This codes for CASSANRGHTEAFF.

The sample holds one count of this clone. The CDR3 loop reads CASSYGGHSTGELFF. DNA for the CDR3: TGTGCCAGCAGCTATGGGGGCCACAGCACCGGGGAGCTGTTTTTT. This chain links TRBV9 with TRBJ2-2; maybe TRBD1 (6 bases). CDR3 length: 15 residues. The V end was cut by 4 bases, the J end by 4 bases, with 14 bases between. Germline V gene data show CDR1 as SGDLS and CDR2 as YYNGEE.

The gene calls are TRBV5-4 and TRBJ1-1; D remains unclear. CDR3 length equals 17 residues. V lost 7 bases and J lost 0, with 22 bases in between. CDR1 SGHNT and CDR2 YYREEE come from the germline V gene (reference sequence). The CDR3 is CASRYYIPGTMNTEAFF. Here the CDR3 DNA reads TGTGCCAGCCGTTATTATATACCCGGAACCATGAACACTGAAGCTTTCTTT. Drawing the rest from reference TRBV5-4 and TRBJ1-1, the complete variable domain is ETGVTQSPTHLIKTRGQQVTLRCSSQSGHNTVSWYQQALGQGPQFIFQYYREEENGRGNFPPRFSGLQFPNYSSELNVNALELDDSALYLCASRYYIPGTMNTEAFFGQGTRLTVV.

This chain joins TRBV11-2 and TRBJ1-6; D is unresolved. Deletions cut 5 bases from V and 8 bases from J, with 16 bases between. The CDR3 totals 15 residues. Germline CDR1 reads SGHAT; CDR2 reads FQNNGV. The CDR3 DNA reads TGTGCCAGCAGCCCCCGGACCCTCTCCTATTCACCCCTCCACTTT. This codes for CASSPRTLSYSPLHF.

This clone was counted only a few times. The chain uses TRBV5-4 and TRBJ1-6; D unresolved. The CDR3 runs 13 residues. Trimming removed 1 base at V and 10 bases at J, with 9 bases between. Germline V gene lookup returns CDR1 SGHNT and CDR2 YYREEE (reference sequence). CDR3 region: CASSLKLDSPLHF. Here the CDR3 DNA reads TGTGCCAGCAGCTTGAAGCTGGACTCACCCCTCCACTTT. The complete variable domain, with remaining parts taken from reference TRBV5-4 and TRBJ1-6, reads ETGVTQSPTHLIKTRGQQVTLRCSSQSGHNTVSWYQQALGQGPQFIFQYYREEENGRGNFPPRFSGLQFPNYSSELNVNALELDDSALYLCASSLKLDSPLHFGNGTRLTVT.

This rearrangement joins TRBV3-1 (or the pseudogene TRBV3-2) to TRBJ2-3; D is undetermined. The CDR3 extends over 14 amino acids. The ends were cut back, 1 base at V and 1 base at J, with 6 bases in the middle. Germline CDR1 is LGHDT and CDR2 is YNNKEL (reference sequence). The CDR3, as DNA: TGTGCCAGCAGCCAAGTACTCGGCACAGATACGCAGTATTTT. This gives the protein CASSQVLGTDTQYF.

CDR3 DNA sequence: TGTGCCAGCTCACGACCTCCCCTCGGCAGGGCCAGCTCTGGAAACACCATATATTTT. This encodes CASSRPPLGRASSGNTIYF. V is TRBV18 and J is TRBJ1-3; tentative D call: TRBD1 (5 bases). With 4 bases removed from V and 0 bases from J, the gap between germline ends came to 22 bases. CDR1 is KGHSH and CDR2 is LQKENI in the germline V gene. The CDR3 length is 19 residues. The entire variable domain, with the rest obtained from reference TRBV18 and TRBJ1-3, is as follows: NAGVMQNPRHLVRRRGQEARLRCSPMKGHSHVYWYRQLPEEGLKFMVYLQKENIIDESGMPKERFSAEFPKEGPSILRIQQVVRGDSAAYFCASSRPPLGRASSGNTIYFGEGSWLTVV.

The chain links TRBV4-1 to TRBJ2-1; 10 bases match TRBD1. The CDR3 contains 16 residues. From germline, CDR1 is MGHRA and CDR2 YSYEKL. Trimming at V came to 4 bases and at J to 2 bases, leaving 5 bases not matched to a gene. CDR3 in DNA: TGCGCCAGCAGCCCGTGGGACAGGGGCACCTACAATGAGCAGTTCTTC. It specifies CASSPWDRGTYNEQFF.

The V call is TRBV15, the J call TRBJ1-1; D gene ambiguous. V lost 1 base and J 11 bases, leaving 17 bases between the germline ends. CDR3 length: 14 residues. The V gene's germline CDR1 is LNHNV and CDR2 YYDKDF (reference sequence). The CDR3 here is CATSRAGTVLGAFF. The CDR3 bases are TGTGCCACCAGCAGAGCCGGTACCGTCCTGGGGGCTTTCTTT.